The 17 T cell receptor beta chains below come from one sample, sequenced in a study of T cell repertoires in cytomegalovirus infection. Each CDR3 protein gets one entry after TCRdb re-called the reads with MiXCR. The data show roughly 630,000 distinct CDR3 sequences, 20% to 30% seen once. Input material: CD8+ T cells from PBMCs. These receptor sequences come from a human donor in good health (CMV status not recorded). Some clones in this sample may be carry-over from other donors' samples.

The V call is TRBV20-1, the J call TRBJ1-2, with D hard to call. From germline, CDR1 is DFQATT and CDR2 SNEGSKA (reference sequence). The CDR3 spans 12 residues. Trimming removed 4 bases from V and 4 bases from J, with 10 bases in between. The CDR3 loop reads CSAKYSPYGYTF. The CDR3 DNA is TGCAGTGCTAAGTACAGCCCCTATGGCTACACCTTC.

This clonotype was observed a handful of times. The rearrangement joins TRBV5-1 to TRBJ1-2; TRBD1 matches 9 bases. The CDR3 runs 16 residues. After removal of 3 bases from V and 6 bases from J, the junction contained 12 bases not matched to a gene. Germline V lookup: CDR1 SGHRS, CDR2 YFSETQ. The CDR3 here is CASSSTGTGRPHGYTF. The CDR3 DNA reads TGCGCCAGCAGCTCCACCGGGACAGGGAGACCCCATGGCTACACCTTC.

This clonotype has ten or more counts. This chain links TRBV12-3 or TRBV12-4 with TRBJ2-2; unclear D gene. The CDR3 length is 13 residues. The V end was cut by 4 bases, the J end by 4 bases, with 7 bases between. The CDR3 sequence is CASSSMVTGELFF. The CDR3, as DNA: TGTGCCAGCAGTTCCATGGTCACCGGGGAGCTGTTTTTT.

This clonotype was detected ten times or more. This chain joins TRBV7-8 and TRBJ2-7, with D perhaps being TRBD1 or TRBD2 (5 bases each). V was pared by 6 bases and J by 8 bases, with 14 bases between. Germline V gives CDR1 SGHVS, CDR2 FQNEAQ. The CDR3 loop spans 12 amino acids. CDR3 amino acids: CASSISGTQQYF. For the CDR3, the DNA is TGTGCCAGCAGTATTTCCGGGACGCAGCAGTACTTC. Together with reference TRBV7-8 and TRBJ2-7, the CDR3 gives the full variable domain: GAGVSQSPRYKVAKRGQDVALRCDPISGHVSLFWYQQALGQGPEFLTYFQNEAQLDKSGLPSDRFFAERPEGSVSTLKIQRTQQEDSAVYLCASSISGTQQYFGPGTRLTVT.

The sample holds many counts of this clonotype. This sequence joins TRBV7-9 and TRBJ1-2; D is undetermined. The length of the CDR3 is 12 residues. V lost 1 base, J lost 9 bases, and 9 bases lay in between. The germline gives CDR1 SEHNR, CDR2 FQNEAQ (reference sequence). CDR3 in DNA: TGTGCCAGCAGCTTAGGGCCGGGAAGCTACACCTTC. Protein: CASSLGPGSYTF.

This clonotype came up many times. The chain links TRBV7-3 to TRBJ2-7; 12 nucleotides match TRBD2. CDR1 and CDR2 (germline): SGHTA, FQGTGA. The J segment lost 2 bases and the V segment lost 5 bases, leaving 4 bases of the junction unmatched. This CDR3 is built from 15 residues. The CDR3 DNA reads TGTGCCAGCAGCCCTAGCGGGGGGGCCCCCTACGAGCAGTACGTC. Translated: CASSPSGGAPYEQYV.

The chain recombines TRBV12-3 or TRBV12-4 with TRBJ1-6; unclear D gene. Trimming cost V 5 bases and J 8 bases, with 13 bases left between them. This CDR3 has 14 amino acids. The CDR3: CASSPSRQDSPLHF. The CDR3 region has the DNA TGTGCCAGCAGTCCCTCAAGACAAGATTCACCCCTCCACTTT.

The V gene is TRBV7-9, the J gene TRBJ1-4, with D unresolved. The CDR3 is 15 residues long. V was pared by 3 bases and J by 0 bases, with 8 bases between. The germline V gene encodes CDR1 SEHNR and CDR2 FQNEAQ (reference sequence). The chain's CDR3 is CASSFPTATNEKLFF. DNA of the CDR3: TGTGCCAGCAGCTTTCCAACCGCAACTAATGAAAAACTGTTTTTT.

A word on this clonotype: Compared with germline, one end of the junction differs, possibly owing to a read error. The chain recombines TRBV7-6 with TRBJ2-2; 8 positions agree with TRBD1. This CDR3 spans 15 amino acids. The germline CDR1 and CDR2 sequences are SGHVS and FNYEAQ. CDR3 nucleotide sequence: TGTGCCGGCAGCCGCAGGGGGCGCGACACCGGGGAGCTGTTTTTT. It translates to CAGSRRGRDTGELFF.

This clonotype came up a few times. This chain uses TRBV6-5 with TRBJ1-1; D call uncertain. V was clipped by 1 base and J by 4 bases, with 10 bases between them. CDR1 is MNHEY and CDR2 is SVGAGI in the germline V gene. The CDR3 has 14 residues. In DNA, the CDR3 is TGTGCCAGCAGTTACTATGGGGATACCACTGAAGCTTTCTTT. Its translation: CASSYYGDTTEAFF.

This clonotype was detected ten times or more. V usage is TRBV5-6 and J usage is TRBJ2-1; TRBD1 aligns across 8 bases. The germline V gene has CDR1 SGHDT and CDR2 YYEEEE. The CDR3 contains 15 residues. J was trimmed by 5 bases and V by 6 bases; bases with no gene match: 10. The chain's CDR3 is CASTQDRVWNNEQFF. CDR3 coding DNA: TGTGCCAGCACCCAGGACAGGGTTTGGAACAATGAGCAGTTCTTC.

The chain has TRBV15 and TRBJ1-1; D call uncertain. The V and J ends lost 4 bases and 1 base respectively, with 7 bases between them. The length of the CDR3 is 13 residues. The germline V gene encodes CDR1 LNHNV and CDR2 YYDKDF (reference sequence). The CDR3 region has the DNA TGTGCCACCAGCAACAGACAGAACACTGAAGCTTTCTTT. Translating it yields CATSNRQNTEAFF.

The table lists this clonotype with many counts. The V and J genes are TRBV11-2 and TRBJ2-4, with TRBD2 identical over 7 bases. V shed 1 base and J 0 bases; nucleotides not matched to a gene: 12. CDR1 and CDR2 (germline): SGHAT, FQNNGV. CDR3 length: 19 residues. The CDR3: CASSLGPTSRRLAKNIQYF. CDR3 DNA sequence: TGTGCCAGCAGCTTAGGACCGACTAGCCGGCGGTTAGCCAAAAACATTCAGTACTTC.

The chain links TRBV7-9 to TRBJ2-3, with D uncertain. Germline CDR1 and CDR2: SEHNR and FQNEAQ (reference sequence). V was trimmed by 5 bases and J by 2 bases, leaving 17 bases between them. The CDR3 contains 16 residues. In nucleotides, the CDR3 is TGTGCCAGCAGCCCTAGGAACGGCCAGAACACAGATACGCAGTATTTT. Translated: CASSPRNGQNTDTQYF.

The CDR3 loop is CANRPGTGVVGTYNEQFF. CDR3 sequence (DNA): TGTGCCAACAGGCCCGGGACAGGGGTCGTTGGGACCTACAATGAGCAGTTCTTC. V gene TRBV6-2 or TRBV6-3 combines with J gene TRBJ2-1; 10 nucleotides align to TRBD1. The CDR3 extends over 18 amino acids. V dropped 10 bases and J dropped 2; count of bases not matched to a gene: 17. Germline V gene lookup returns CDR1 MNHEY and CDR2 SVGEGT.

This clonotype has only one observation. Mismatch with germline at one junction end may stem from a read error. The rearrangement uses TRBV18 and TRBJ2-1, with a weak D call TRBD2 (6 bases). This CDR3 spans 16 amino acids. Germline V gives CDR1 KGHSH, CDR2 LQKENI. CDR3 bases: TGTGTCAGCTCCCCGGACTCCGGGAGCTCCTACAATGAGCAGTTCTTC. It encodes CVSSPDSGSSYNEQFF. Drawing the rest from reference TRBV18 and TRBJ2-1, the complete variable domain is NAGVMQNPRHLVRRRGQEARLRCSPMKGHSHVYWYRQLPEEGLKFMVYLQKENIIDESGMPKERFSAEFPKEGPSILRIQQVVRGDSAAYFCVSSPDSGSSYNEQFFGPGTRLTVL.

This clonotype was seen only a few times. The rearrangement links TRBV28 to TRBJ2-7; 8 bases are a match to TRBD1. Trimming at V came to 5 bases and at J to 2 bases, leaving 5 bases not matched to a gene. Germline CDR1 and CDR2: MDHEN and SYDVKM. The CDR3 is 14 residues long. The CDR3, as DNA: TGTGCCAGCAGTGAGACAGGGGTTACCTACGAGCAGTACGTC. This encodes CASSETGVTYEQYV.